What follows are 12 T cell receptor beta chains derived from one specimen sequenced in a study of CD8+CD57+ T cells in acquired aplastic anemia. TCR beta VDJ and CDR3 were profiled, and genomic DNA was the template. TCRdb used MiXCR to reprocess the reads, holding one entry per CDR3 protein. There are 200,000 to 250,000 distinct CDR3 sequences in the sample; roughly 53% occur only once, and 15% to 20% lies in the top ten. CD8+CD57+ cell expansion had been shown by flow cytometry in patients chosen for sequencing. Sequenced sample: sorted CD4+, CD8+, or CD8+CD57+ T cells (not recorded which) from PBMCs. These receptors were obtained from a human donor with aplastic anemia.

CDR3 nucleotides: TGCGCCAGCAGCCAAGCCGTGGCGAACACTGAAGCTTTCTTT. The encoded protein is CASSQAVANTEAFF. This chain uses TRBV4-3 with TRBJ1-1; D gene ambiguous. Germline-derived CDR1 and CDR2 are LGHNA and YSLEER. Trimming removed 1 base from V and 1 base from J, with 7 bases in between. The CDR3 extends over 14 amino acids.

The V call is TRBV12-3 or TRBV12-4, the J call TRBJ2-7; a weak D match, TRBD1 (6 bases). V was clipped by 5 bases and J by 6 bases, with 11 bases between them. The CDR3 loop spans 12 amino acids. The CDR3 DNA follows: TGTGCCAGCAGTGAAGGGACAATCGAGCAGTACGTC. Its protein product is CASSEGTIEQYV.

This clonotype was found many times. CDR3 sequence: CASKRTGGEETQYF. CDR3 bases: TGTGCCAGCAAGAGGACAGGGGGAGAAGAGACCCAGTACTTC. This rearrangement joins TRBV12-3 or TRBV12-4 to TRBJ2-5; 10 bases fit TRBD1. With V trimmed by 7 bases and J by 3 bases, 5 bases remained unmatched. The CDR3 has 14 amino acids.

Notes on this clonotype: The germline gene is not matched at one end of the junction; a read error may be the cause. The CDR3 spells CASSFSGTGDPKLFF. The CDR3 nucleotides are TGTGCCAGCAGCTTTAGCGGGACAGGGGACCCAAAACTGTTTTTT. The chain couples TRBV5-1 to TRBJ1-4; TRBD1 aligns across 10 bases. The CDR3 totals 15 residues. Germline V gene lookup returns CDR1 SGHRS and CDR2 YFSETQ.

A word on this clonotype: Its ends do not fully match the called genes, so a read error is possible. The chain recombines TRBV6-5 with TRBJ1-6; possibly TRBD1 for D (6 bases). CDR3 length equals 17 residues. From germline, CDR1 is MNHEY and CDR2 SVGAGI. This CDR3 reads CASSDSRGPFYNSPLHF. In nucleotides, the CDR3 is TGTGCCAGCAGTGACTCCAGGGGCCCATTCTATAATTCACCCCTCCACTTT.

The chain is built from TRBV20-1 and TRBJ2-7, with D maybe TRBD2 (6 bases). CDR3 length equals 12 residues. V lost 5 bases, J lost 3 bases, and 11 bases lay in between. In germline, CDR1 is DFQATT, CDR2 SNEGSKA (reference sequence). This CDR3 is CSASGVGYEQYF. The CDR3 nucleotides are TGCAGTGCTTCGGGGGTGGGCTACGAGCAGTACTTC.

This clonotype was seen many times. CDR3 nucleotides: TGTGCCAGCAGTGAGGCCAGGTGGAGGGGATTTCAGCCCCAGCATTTT. As protein: CASSEARWRGFQPQHF. This chain uses TRBV6-1 with TRBJ1-5; perhaps TRBD1 as D (5 bases). The ends were cut back, 3 bases at V and 6 bases at J, with 18 bases in the middle. The CDR3 sequence is 16 residues long. Per germline, CDR1 MNHNS and CDR2 SASEGT.

Ten or more counts support this clonotype. The J gene is TRBJ1-6, the V gene TRBV5-1, with 7 nucleotides matching TRBD1. In germline, CDR1 is SGHRS, CDR2 YFSETQ. This CDR3 comprises 17 residues. V dropped 4 bases and J dropped 5; count of bases not matched to a gene: 12. CDR3 protein: CASSESSRGQNNSPLHF. The CDR3 coding sequence is TGCGCCAGCAGCGAATCTTCTCGGGGACAGAATAATTCACCCCTCCACTTT.

This clonotype was found many times. The gene calls are TRBV6-4 and TRBJ1-6; the match to TRBD1 covers 9 bases. Germline assignment: CDR1 MRHNA and CDR2 SNTAGT. The CDR3 consists of 16 residues. Losses at the gene ends were 5 bases for V and 3 bases for J; bases not matched to a gene: 5. This CDR3 is CASSSDRGNYNSPLHF. The CDR3 region has the DNA TGTGCCAGCAGTTCAGACAGGGGGAACTATAATTCACCCCTCCACTTT.

This clonotype turned up a few times. The V call is TRBV19, the J call TRBJ1-2, with D possibly being TRBD1 (5 bases). This CDR3 region has 14 residues. Trimming cost V 3 bases and J 5 bases, with 13 bases left between them. CDR1 and CDR2 (germline): LNHDA, SQIVND (reference sequence). CDR3 residues: CASSIVGWGYGYTF. DNA of the CDR3: TGTGCCAGTAGTATTGTAGGATGGGGGTATGGCTACACCTTC.

Many counts were recorded for this clonotype. This sequence joins TRBV20-1 and TRBJ1-5; D unresolved. Germline CDR1 and CDR2: DFQATT and SNEGSKA (reference sequence). Trimming took off 1 base at V and 4 bases at J, with 14 bases between the two ends. This CDR3 is 15 amino acids long. The CDR3 protein is CSARVKTWGNQPQHF. The CDR3 region has the DNA TGCAGTGCTAGAGTTAAGACTTGGGGAAATCAGCCCCAGCATTTT.

The DNA of the CDR3 is TGTGCCAGCAGATCCGGGGCGACAAGCTCCTACGAGCAGTACTTC. Translated, it gives CASRSGATSSYEQYF. This chain connects TRBV10-3 to TRBJ2-7; D may match TRBD1 or TRBD2 (5 bases each). Deletions cut 10 bases from V and 0 bases from J, with 19 bases between. The CDR3 totals 15 residues. CDR1 ENHRY and CDR2 SYGVKD come from the germline V gene.